This entry lists 27 T cell receptor beta chains sequenced from one sample in a study of blood T cell repertoires in COVID-19 (dated by TCRdb to 2019 to 2021). Library method: the immunoSEQ multiplex PCR assay. TCRdb took over this immuneACCESS table, retaining in-frame rearrangements with V and J assigned. Such tables are incomplete; in checked studies, under half of the missing clones stem from an unresolved V gene, and the remainder is unexplained. The table for this sample lists around 300,000 clones; about 89% of them were counted only once. Clones ranked in the top ten supply approximately 2.2% of the sample. The sequenced sample consisted of peripheral blood. The receptors derive from a middle-aged man with acute or convalescent COVID-19.

The gene calls are TRBV12-3 or TRBV12-4 and TRBJ1-1; D perhaps matches TRBD1 (6 bases). Trimming cost V 3 bases and J 8 bases, with 13 bases left between them. The CDR3 contains 13 residues. This CDR3 is CASSFSSGAEAFF. As DNA, the CDR3 is TGTGCCAGCAGTTTTTCTTCAGGGGCCGAAGCTTTCTTT.

The V and J genes are TRBV15 and TRBJ1-2; 10 nucleotides match TRBD1. CDR3 size: 16 residues. V lost 6 bases to trimming and J lost 7 bases; unmatched junction nucleotides: 14. From germline, CDR1 is LNHNV and CDR2 YYDKDF (reference sequence). CDR3 amino acids: CATRKPGQGDVIGYTF. The CDR3 DNA follows: TGTGCCACCAGGAAGCCCGGACAGGGGGATGTTATTGGCTACACCTTC.

This chain joins TRBV27 and TRBJ2-2, with 7 positions matching TRBD1. The CDR3 has 14 amino acids. After removal of 8 bases from V and 1 base from J, the junction contained 4 bases not matched to a gene. Germline V lookup: CDR1 MNHEY, CDR2 SMNVEV (reference sequence). In DNA, the CDR3 is TGTGCCAGCTTCGGGGACAGGAACACCGGGGAGCTGTTTTTT. Translating it yields CASFGDRNTGELFF.

The table lists this clone with a few counts. Other nucleotide sequences in the sample specify the same CDR3. J is TRBJ2-5 and V is TRBV6-6; D not resolved. CDR1 is MNHNY and CDR2 is SVGAGI in the germline V gene (reference sequence). The CDR3 is 10 amino acids. V dropped 10 bases and J dropped 2 bases, with 5 bases sitting between them. The CDR3 nucleotides are TGTGCCACCTTTCAAGAGACCCAGTACTTC. Its translation is CATFQETQYF.

This chain links TRBV27 with TRBJ1-2; 9 nucleotides agree with TRBD1. Germline V gene sequence: CDR1 MNHEY, CDR2 SMNVEV (reference sequence). This CDR3 region has 14 residues. V trimming: 5 bases; J trimming: 8 bases; junction bases outside the gene matches: 9. As DNA, the CDR3 is TGTGCCAGCAGTGGCGGGGACAGGGTCTTCGGCTACACCTTC. Translating it yields CASSGGDRVFGYTF.

The chain links TRBV2 to TRBJ2-5; TRBD1 matches 7 bases. V shed 3 bases and J 3 bases; nucleotides not matched to a gene: 4. The germline V gene has CDR1 SNHLY and CDR2 FYNNEI. This CDR3 has 14 residues. CDR3 loop: CASSEGQLKETQYF. The CDR3 DNA reads as TGTGCCAGCAGTGAGGGACAGCTGAAAGAGACCCAGTACTTC.

The rearrangement uses TRBV7-3 and TRBJ2-2, with D unclear. Per the germline V gene, CDR1 is SGHTA and CDR2 is FQGTGA. The CDR3 is 15 residues long. V was trimmed by 2 bases and J by 1 base, leaving 8 bases between them. CDR3 residues: CASSLSLLNTGELFF. CDR3 DNA: TGTGCCAGCAGCTTATCACTGTTGAACACCGGGGAGCTGTTTTTT.

The rearrangement uses TRBV7-2 and TRBJ2-7, with TRBD2 as a possible D gene (5 bases). Germline CDR1 reads SGHTA; CDR2 reads FQGNSA. The CDR3 contains 13 residues. The germline V and J ends were trimmed by 7 bases and 0 bases, with 10 bases remaining between them. CDR3 region: CASTSAGSYEQYF. Here the CDR3 DNA reads TGTGCCAGCACCTCCGCGGGCTCCTACGAGCAGTACTTC.

The chain combines TRBV5-1 with TRBJ1-1; TRBD1 matches at 8 bases. Germline V lookup: CDR1 SGHRS, CDR2 YFSETQ. CDR3 length: 13 amino acids. Losses at the gene ends were 4 bases for V and 8 bases for J; bases not matched to a gene: 7. This chain's CDR3 is CASSPGQGNEAFF. Written as DNA, the CDR3 is TGCGCCAGCAGCCCTGGACAGGGTAACGAAGCTTTCTTT.

As concerns this clone: At the DNA level, this CDR3 is encoded by other sequences in the same sample as well. The V gene is TRBV2, the J gene TRBJ2-5; TRBD1 is a possible D gene (6 bases). Germline assignment: CDR1 SNHLY and CDR2 FYNNEI. Between the trimmed V and J ends, which lost 8 bases and 5 bases, there was a span of 9 bases. The CDR3 is 11 residues long. Here the CDR3 DNA reads TGTGCCAGCCGACAGGAGGAGACCCAGTACTTC. Encoded protein: CASRQEETQYF.

The chain employs TRBV3-1 (or the pseudogene TRBV3-2) and TRBJ1-4, with TRBD1 matching over 7 bases. The germline V gene encodes CDR1 LGHDT and CDR2 YNNKEL (reference sequence). The CDR3 sequence is 13 residues long. V lost 8 bases to trimming and J lost 4 bases; unmatched junction nucleotides: 4. CDR3 sequence (DNA): TGTGCCAGCCACAGGGGCGGTAATGAAAAACTGTTTTTT. Its protein product is CASHRGGNEKLFF.

In its sample, this clone was seen a few times. This rearrangement joins TRBV5-6 to TRBJ1-3; D is perhaps TRBD1 (5 bases). V was trimmed by 3 bases and J by 0 bases, leaving 22 bases between them. The CDR3 has 19 residues. The germline gives CDR1 SGHDT, CDR2 YYEEEE. The CDR3 bases are TGTGCCAGCAGCTCATTTCTGACAGTTTTCATTAGCTCTGGAAACACCATATATTTT. This gives the protein CASSSFLTVFISSGNTIYF.

The chain combines TRBV7-9 with TRBJ1-5, with 7 bases that match TRBD1. This CDR3 is built from 14 residues. Unmatched junction bases numbered 6, after V lost 6 bases and J lost 4 bases. Germline V gene sequence: CDR1 SEHNR, CDR2 FQNEAQ (reference sequence). This CDR3 is CASSFQGGNQPQHF. The CDR3 DNA reads as TGTGCCAGCAGTTTTCAGGGGGGAAATCAGCCCCAGCATTTT.

This clone showed up just once. This chain joins TRBV21-1 and TRBJ1-5; the table's D call TRBD1 went unverified against the DNA. TRBV21-1 is noted as a pseudogene. The length of the CDR3 is 17 residues. In nucleotides, the CDR3 is TGTGCCAGCAGCCACCGACCCCCCAGGGGCAGCAATCAGCCCCAGCATTTT. This encodes CASSHRPPRGSNQPQHF.

The gene calls are TRBV2 and TRBJ2-5, with 11 bases fitting TRBD1. From germline, CDR1 is SNHLY and CDR2 FYNNEI. The CDR3 is 13 residues long. The V gene end was trimmed by 7 bases and the J gene end by 7 bases; junction bases not matched to a gene: 5. DNA for the CDR3: TGTGCCAGCAAGGACAGGGGGCGAGGGACCCAGTACTTC. It yields the protein CASKDRGRGTQYF.

This clone has just a few counts. CDR3 sequence: CATSDGLAGGPIGELFF. DNA for the CDR3: TGTGCCACCAGTGACGGACTAGCGGGGGGGCCTATCGGGGAGCTGTTTTTT. V gene TRBV24-1 combines with J gene TRBJ2-2; 15 nucleotides line up with TRBD2. Germline CDR1 KGHDR, CDR2 SFDVKD. The CDR3 is made up of 17 amino acids. The ends lost 4 bases at V and 7 bases at J; junction bases unmatched: 6.

CDR3 DNA: TGTGCCAGCTCACCCAATCAGGGGGCCTATGGCTACACCTTC. This gives the protein CASSPNQGAYGYTF. The rearrangement joins TRBV18 to TRBJ1-2, with 8 positions matching TRBD1. The CDR3 extends over 14 amino acids. Germline CDR1 KGHSH, CDR2 LQKENI. V lost 3 bases, J lost 4 bases, and 4 bases stayed unmatched.

The chain is built from TRBV11-2 and TRBJ2-3, with 7 bases that match TRBD1. The V segment lost 5 bases and the J segment 4 bases; nucleotides outside the gene matches: 6. The CDR3 loop spans 14 amino acids. The V gene's germline CDR1 is SGHAT and CDR2 FQNNGV. The DNA of the CDR3 is TGTGCCAGCAGCCGATCAGGGGGTCCAGATACGCAGTATTTT. It is translated as CASSRSGGPDTQYF.

The chain combines TRBV30 with TRBJ1-1; TRBD1 aligns across 8 bases. CDR3 length equals 12 residues. Germline V gene sequence: CDR1 GTSNPN, CDR2 SVGIG (reference sequence). V was pared by 6 bases and J by 1 base, with 1 base of the junction left unmatched. The CDR3 region is CACDRGNTEAFF. The CDR3 DNA sequence: TGTGCCTGCGACAGGGGGAACACTGAAGCTTTCTTT.

J is TRBJ2-7 and V is TRBV27; 12 bases line up with TRBD1. V shed 3 bases and J 4 bases; nucleotides not matched to a gene: 1. Germline V gene lookup returns CDR1 MNHEY and CDR2 SMNVEV (reference sequence). The CDR3 has 14 residues. The CDR3 DNA sequence: TGTGCCAGCAGTTTGGGACAGGGGGCGTACGAGCAGTACTTC. The encoded protein is CASSLGQGAYEQYF.

The gene calls are TRBV19 and TRBJ1-3; TRBD1 matches at 10 bases. Germline V gene lookup returns CDR1 LNHDA and CDR2 SQIVND (reference sequence). V shed 4 bases and J 0 bases; nucleotides not matched to a gene: 9. The CDR3 has 18 amino acids. Written as DNA, the CDR3 is TGTGCCAGTAGTACGACAGGGGGCCCCACGCTCTCTGGAAACACCATATATTTT. Amino acid sequence: CASSTTGGPTLSGNTIYF.

The CDR3: CASSLQGRTEAFF. The CDR3, as DNA: TGTGCCAGCAGCCTACAGGGGCGCACTGAAGCTTTCTTT. The chain has TRBV5-6 and TRBJ1-1; 7 bases match TRBD1. CDR1 is SGHDT and CDR2 is YYEEEE in the germline V gene. V lost 4 bases to trimming and J lost 4 bases; unmatched junction nucleotides: 4. The CDR3 has 13 residues.

This clone was detected only once. The DNA of the CDR3 is TGTGCCAGCAGCTACTCAGGGTGGAATACCGGGGAGCTGTTTTTT. It translates to CASSYSGWNTGELFF. The chain employs TRBV7-2 and TRBJ2-2; D might be TRBD1 (5 bases). V was pared by 4 bases and J by 5 bases, with 14 bases between. CDR3 size: 15 residues. Germline values: CDR1 SGHTA, CDR2 FQGNSA.

The V and J genes are TRBV27 and TRBJ2-7, with a weak D call TRBD1 (6 bases). In germline, CDR1 is MNHEY, CDR2 SMNVEV (reference sequence). The CDR3 has 13 residues. Trimming shortened V by 6 bases and J by 3 bases, and 12 bases separated the two germline ends. CDR3 coding DNA: TGTGCCAGCAGACCACAGGGAAACTACGAGCAGTACTTC. Translation: CASRPQGNYEQYF.

V gene TRBV28 combines with J gene TRBJ2-7; TRBD2 might be the D (6 bases). Between the trimmed V and J ends, which lost 5 bases and 2 bases, there was a span of 16 bases. Germline V gene data show CDR1 as MDHEN and CDR2 as SYDVKM. The CDR3 spans 15 residues. The CDR3 loop reads CASSPPEEGPYEQYF. In DNA, the CDR3 is TGTGCCAGCAGTCCCCCCGAGGAGGGTCCCTACGAGCAGTACTTC. The full variable domain, rest sourced from reference TRBV28 and TRBJ2-7, is DVKVTQSSRYLVKRTGEKVFLECVQDMDHENMFWYRQDPGLGLRLIYFSYDVKMKEKGDIPEGYSVSREKKERFSLILESASTNQTSMYLCASSPPEEGPYEQYFGPGTRLTVT.

The chain couples TRBV5-4 to TRBJ2-7, with D perhaps matching TRBD2 (6 bases). Trimming cost V 4 bases and J 2 bases, with 19 bases left between them. Germline values: CDR1 SGHNT, CDR2 YYREEE (reference sequence). CDR3 length: 16 amino acids. The DNA of the CDR3 is TGTGCCAGCAGCCCGGTAACCTTGGACTATCCCTACGAGCAGTACTTC. This encodes CASSPVTLDYPYEQYF.

The chain carries TRBV21-1 and TRBJ1-6; TRBD1, the table's D call, lacks a check against the DNA. TRBV21-1 is deemed a pseudogene. The CDR3 consists of 17 residues. The CDR3: CASTIPTGSSYNSPLHF. The DNA for the CDR3 is TGTGCCAGCACCATACCGACAGGGAGCTCCTATAATTCACCCCTCCACTTT.